These 15 T cell receptor beta chains came from one sample sequenced in a study of T cell changes during pregnancy in multiple sclerosis. Libraries were prepared by immunoSEQ multiplex PCR; TCRdb keeps only in-frame clonotypes and omits some of them. The table lists 98,000 or so clones, approximately 93% of them singletons. The sequencing used peripheral blood, collected after pregnancy. The receptors shown here come from a female donor with multiple sclerosis, enrolled in a pregnancy study.

The chain recombines TRBV29-1 with TRBJ2-1, with 9 bases aligning to TRBD2. This CDR3 has 12 amino acids. The germline V gene encodes CDR1 SQVTM and CDR2 ANQGSEA. The CDR3 region has the DNA TGCCCCGAGGGCGGGAGGGTCGATGAGCAGTTCTTC. Protein product: CPEGGRVDEQFF.

The chain links TRBV10-1 to TRBJ2-1; no clear D. In germline, CDR1 is WNHNN, CDR2 SYGVQD (reference sequence). The V gene lost 2 bases and the J gene lost 4 bases, with 24 bases spanning the gap. The CDR3 is 19 amino acids. The CDR3 reads CASSEPTTGFPADYNEQFF. The CDR3 nucleotides read TGCGCCAGCAGTGAGCCCACAACCGGGTTCCCGGCTGATTACAATGAGCAGTTCTTC.

The CDR3 DNA sequence: TGTGCCAGCAGCTTTGGCAGACAGAACACCGGGGAGCTGTTTTTT. Encoded protein: CASSFGRQNTGELFF. V is TRBV7-2 and J is TRBJ2-2, with D uncertain. The CDR3 runs 15 residues. Germline assignment: CDR1 SGHTA and CDR2 FQGNSA. Deletions cut 3 bases from V and 1 base from J, with 9 bases between.

A few counts support this clone. V is TRBV4-2 and J is TRBJ1-2; D call uncertain. Trimming took off 8 bases at V and 4 bases at J, with 11 bases between the two ends. The germline gives CDR1 LGHNA, CDR2 YNFKEQ. The CDR3 runs to 12 residues. CDR3 region: CASLSGGYGYTF. The CDR3 bases are TGTGCCAGCTTGTCAGGAGGCTATGGCTACACCTTC.

In the case of this clone: At one boundary the junction diverges from the germline segment, which might be a read error. V gene TRBV2 combines with J gene TRBJ2-6, with 10 positions matching TRBD1. The CDR3 loop spans 15 amino acids. Per the germline V gene, CDR1 is SNHLY and CDR2 is FYNNEI. CDR3 coding DNA: TGTGCCAGCAGCTCGAGGGGGACAGGGGTCAACGTCCTGACTTTC. Translating gives CASSSRGTGVNVLTF. Looking up the rest from reference TRBV2 and TRBJ2-6 gives the full variable domain: EPEVTQTPSHQVTQMGQEVILRCVPISNHLYFYWYRQILGQKVEFLVSFYNNEISEKSEIFDDQFSVERPDGSNFTLKIRSTKLEDSAMYFCASSSRGTGVNVLTFGAGSRLTVL.

The count of this clone is one. The V and J genes are TRBV18 and TRBJ2-3; TRBD2 might be the D (6 bases). V dropped 1 base and J dropped 1 base, with 9 bases sitting between them. The germline V gene encodes CDR1 KGHSH and CDR2 LQKENI. The CDR3 is 15 amino acids. The CDR3 DNA reads as TGTGCCAGCTCACCACGGGGGGACCGCACAGATACGCAGTATTTT. Amino acid sequence: CASSPRGDRTDTQYF.

V gene TRBV27 combines with J gene TRBJ2-7; TRBD2 matches at 7 bases. With 3 bases clipped from V and 1 base from J, the junction kept 3 bases outside the gene matches. Germline CDR1 and CDR2: MNHEY and SMNVEV (reference sequence). The CDR3 contains 14 residues. CDR3 amino acids: CASSFDGGSYEQYF. CDR3 in DNA: TGTGCCAGCAGTTTCGACGGGGGGTCCTACGAGCAGTACTTC.

The V call is TRBV7-3, the J call TRBJ2-2, with 8 bases fitting TRBD2. The trim removed 6 bases at V and 1 base at J, leaving 7 bases unmatched. Germline V gene data show CDR1 as SGHTA and CDR2 as FQGTGA. CDR3 length: 16 residues. The CDR3 sequence is CASSFGGLGNTGELFF. CDR3 in DNA: TGTGCCAGCAGTTTTGGGGGACTAGGGAACACCGGGGAGCTGTTTTTT.

This chain links TRBV11-2 with TRBJ2-7; the D gene is possibly TRBD1 (5 bases). The CDR3 has 15 amino acids. V was trimmed by 5 bases and J by 6 bases, leaving 20 bases between them. Per germline, CDR1 SGHAT and CDR2 FQNNGV. The CDR3 protein is CASSPPDTTFGEQYF. CDR3 DNA: TGTGCCAGCAGCCCCCCGGACACAACTTTTGGCGAGCAGTACTTC.

The J gene is TRBJ2-2, the V gene TRBV4-2, with D possibly TRBD1 on 6 matching bases. Germline V gives CDR1 LGHNA, CDR2 YNFKEQ. Trimming took 2 bases from V and 0 from J, leaving 10 bases between them. The CDR3 sequence is 16 residues long. DNA of the CDR3: TGTGCCAGCAGCCAACACTGGACAGCGAACACCGGGGAGCTGTTTTTT. This sequence encodes CASSQHWTANTGELFF.

This chain links TRBV5-1 with TRBJ2-2; the D gene is possibly TRBD1 (6 bases). In germline, CDR1 is SGHRS, CDR2 YFSETQ. This CDR3 comprises 15 residues. V dropped 4 bases and J dropped 0 bases, with 10 bases sitting between them. The chain's CDR3 is CASSIRTANTGELFF. In nucleotides, the CDR3 is TGCGCCAGCAGCATCCGGACAGCGAACACCGGGGAGCTGTTTTTT.

The chain combines TRBV2 with TRBJ2-7; possible D gene TRBD1, 6 bases. V was shortened by 3 bases and J by 3 bases, with 9 bases between the two germline ends. The CDR3 runs 13 residues. CDR1 SNHLY and CDR2 FYNNEI come from the germline V gene. CDR3 residues: CASSDRGFYEQYF. CDR3 nucleotide sequence: TGTGCCAGCAGTGACAGGGGTTTCTACGAGCAGTACTTC.

V gene TRBV23-1 combines with J gene TRBJ2-6; TRBD1 agrees at 7 bases. TRBV23-1 is identified as an open reading frame with a role that is uncertain. The CDR3 spans 20 residues. V lost 1 base and J lost 4; bases outside the gene matches: 16. In nucleotides, the CDR3 is TGCGCCAGCAGTCAATTTAGGAGCCAGGGGGTGACTCCCGGGGCCAACGTCCTGACTTTC. Translating gives CASSQFRSQGVTPGANVLTF.

The chain is built from TRBV6-1 and TRBJ1-1; the D is unclear. The CDR3 has 12 amino acids. V shed 2 bases and J shed 7 bases, with 8 bases lying between them. Per germline, CDR1 MNHNS and CDR2 SASEGT. The CDR3 sequence is CASSESRNEAFF. CDR3 DNA: TGTGCCAGCAGTGAATCGAGGAATGAAGCTTTCTTT.

J is TRBJ2-1 and V is TRBV28; no clear D. Trimming pared 5 bases from V and 7 bases from J, leaving 3 bases between. The germline CDR1 and CDR2 sequences are MDHEN and SYDVKM. CDR3 size: 10 residues. CDR3 region: CASSANEQFF. CDR3 sequence (DNA): TGTGCCAGCAGTGCGAATGAGCAGTTCTTC.